Shown below are 7 T cell receptor beta chains from a single sample sequenced in a study of T-cell memory formation after mild COVID-19. TCRdb re-called the 5' RACE reads with MiXCR, one entry per CDR3 protein. Of hundreds of thousands of distinct CDR3 sequences listed, about a fifth were seen once; the top ten hold 8.4%. The sequenced material came from PBMCs or a T cell subset sorted from them (not recorded which). All receptors derive from an adult woman who had mild COVID-19 (a few samples of this study predate the infection). Cell type and time point are not known.

The chain employs TRBV19 and TRBJ1-2; D uncertain. Germline-derived CDR1 and CDR2 are LNHDA and SQIVND (reference sequence). V gave up 2 bases and J gave up 13 bases, with 14 bases separating them. The CDR3 covers 12 residues. CDR3 sequence (DNA): TGTGCCAGTAGTATAATTGCGGGGATCAGCACCTTC. Amino acids: CASSIIAGISTF.

This chain joins TRBV5-1 and TRBJ1-1; 7 positions agree with TRBD1. J lost 0 bases, V lost 4 bases, and 9 bases had no gene match. The CDR3 runs 16 residues. Germline CDR1 is SGHRS and CDR2 is YFSETQ. The chain's CDR3 is CASSRGQAHMNTEAFF. The CDR3 DNA reads as TGCGCCAGCAGCAGAGGACAGGCGCATATGAACACTGAAGCTTTCTTT. The whole variable domain, remainder taken from reference TRBV5-1 and TRBJ1-1, is KAGVTQTPRYLIKTRGQQVTLSCSPISGHRSVSWYQQTPGQGLQFLFEYFSETQRNKGNFPGRFSGRQFSNSRSEMNVSTLELGDSALYLCASSRGQAHMNTEAFFGQGTRLTVV.

The rearrangement uses TRBV7-9 and TRBJ1-5, with D perhaps TRBD1 (6 bases). The ends were cut back, 2 bases at V and 6 bases at J, with 14 bases in the middle. This CDR3 region has 15 residues. Germline V gene lookup returns CDR1 SEHNR and CDR2 FQNEAQ (reference sequence). This CDR3 reads CASSLSVGGSQPQHF. CDR3 bases: TGTGCCAGCAGCTTATCGGTAGGGGGGAGTCAGCCCCAGCATTTT.

This clonotype was counted at least ten times. The chain combines TRBV19 with TRBJ2-5; maybe TRBD1 (6 bases). Trimming left V 6 bases short and J 5 bases short, with 13 bases between. CDR3 length equals 13 residues. Looked up from germline, CDR1 is LNHDA and CDR2 is SQIVND (reference sequence). CDR3 nucleotide sequence: TGTGCCAGTAGCCAACAGGGCTGGGAGACCCAGTACTTC. Translation: CASSQQGWETQYF.

The gene calls are TRBV20-1 and TRBJ2-7; no firm D call. Trimming pared 5 bases from V and 3 bases from J, leaving 14 bases between. The germline gives CDR1 DFQATT, CDR2 SNEGSKA (reference sequence). This CDR3 has 13 residues. CDR3 protein: CSAQAVGSYEQYF. The CDR3 coding sequence is TGCAGTGCTCAGGCAGTTGGAAGCTACGAGCAGTACTTC.

There are a few counts of this clonotype. The germline gene is not matched at one end of the junction; a read error may be the cause. This sequence joins TRBV12-3 or TRBV12-4 and TRBJ1-5; 7 bases agree with TRBD1. The CDR3 is made up of 16 amino acids. Here the CDR3 DNA reads TGTGCCAGCAGTCCTTGGGAGACAGGGAGCAGTCAGCCCCAGCATTTT. It encodes CASSPWETGSSQPQHF.

This clonotype has a handful of counts. V is TRBV29-1 and J is TRBJ2-7, with a tentative D call TRBD1 (6 bases). Germline CDR1 and CDR2: SQVTM and ANQGSEA. The germline V and J ends were trimmed by 2 bases and 4 bases, with 15 bases remaining between them. The CDR3 runs 14 residues. The CDR3 protein is CSVENTGHRYEQYF. In nucleotides, the CDR3 is TGCAGCGTTGAAAACACGGGACACCGTTACGAGCAGTACTTC.